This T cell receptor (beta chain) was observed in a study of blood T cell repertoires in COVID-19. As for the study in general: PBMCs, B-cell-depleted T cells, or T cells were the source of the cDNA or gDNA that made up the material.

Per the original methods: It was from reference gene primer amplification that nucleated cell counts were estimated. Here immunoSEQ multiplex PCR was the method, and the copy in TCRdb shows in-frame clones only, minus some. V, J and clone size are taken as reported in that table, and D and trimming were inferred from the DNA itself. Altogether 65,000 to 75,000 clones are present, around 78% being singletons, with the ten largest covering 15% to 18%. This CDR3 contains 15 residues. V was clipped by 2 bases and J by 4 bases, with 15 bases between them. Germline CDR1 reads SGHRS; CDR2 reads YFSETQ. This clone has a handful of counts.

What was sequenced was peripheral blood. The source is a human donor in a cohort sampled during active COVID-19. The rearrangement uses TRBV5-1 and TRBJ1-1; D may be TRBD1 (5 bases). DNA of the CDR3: TGCGCCAGCAGCTTCTTGGGACTTGTGGGCACTGAAGCTTTCTTT. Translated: CASSFLGLVGTEAFF. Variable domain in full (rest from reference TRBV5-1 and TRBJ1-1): KAGVTQTPRYLIKTRGQQVTLSCSPISGHRSVSWYQQTPGQGLQFLFEYFSETQRNKGNFPGRFSGRQFSNSRSEMNVSTLELGDSALYLCASSFLGLVGTEAFFGQGTRLTVV.